Detailed here is one T cell receptor beta chain. Its cognate antigen is unknown. The CDR3 sequence is 16 residues long. Germline lookup yields CDR1 SGHVS and CDR2 FQNEAQ. The V segment lost 1 base and the J segment 8 bases; nucleotides outside the gene matches: 10. These data are taken from a study of cytomegalovirus exposure and HLA in healthy donors. Study background: A prior analysis found roughly 100 million unique TCR beta sequences from around 200 million T cells.

The primer mix had 60 Vbeta and 13 Jbeta primers. Sequencing used immunoSEQ multiplex PCR; TCRdb keeps in-frame clones, though not all of them. The table shows about 150,000 clones, with 70% to 90% occurring only once. General study points: A later analysis linked a missense DCLRE1C variant to TCR beta V- and J-gene trimming. TCR beta sequences reportedly predicted most subjects' HLA-A and HLA-B alleles accurately. Later, an analysis showed that TCR beta chains associated with HLA were more clonally expanded than others that were equally common.

This sequence was found in a young woman in good health and CMV-seronegative. V is TRBV7-8 and J is TRBJ2-3; 9 nucleotides agree with TRBD2. The sequencing input was PBMCs. CDR3 DNA sequence: TGTGCCAGCAGCTTAGTGCGGGGGGGCCAAGTCGGTACGCAGTATTTT. This codes for CASSLVRGGQVGTQYF.